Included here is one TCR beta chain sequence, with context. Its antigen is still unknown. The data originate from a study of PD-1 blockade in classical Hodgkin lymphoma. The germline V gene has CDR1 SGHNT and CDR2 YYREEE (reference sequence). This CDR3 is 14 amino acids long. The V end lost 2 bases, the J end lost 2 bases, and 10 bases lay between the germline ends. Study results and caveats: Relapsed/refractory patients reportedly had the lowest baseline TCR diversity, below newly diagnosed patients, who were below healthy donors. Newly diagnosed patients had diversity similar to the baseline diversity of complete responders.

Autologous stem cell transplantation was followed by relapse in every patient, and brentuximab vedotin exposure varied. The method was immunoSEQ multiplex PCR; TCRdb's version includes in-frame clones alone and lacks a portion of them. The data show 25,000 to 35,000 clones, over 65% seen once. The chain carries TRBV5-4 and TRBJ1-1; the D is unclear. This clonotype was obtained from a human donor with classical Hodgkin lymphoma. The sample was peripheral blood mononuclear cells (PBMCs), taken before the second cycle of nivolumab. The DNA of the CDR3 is TGTGCCAGCAGCTTTGCGTTGGGAAACACTGAAGCTTTCTTT. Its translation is CASSFALGNTEAFF. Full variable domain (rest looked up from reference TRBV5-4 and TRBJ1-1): ETGVTQSPTHLIKTRGQQVTLRCSSQSGHNTVSWYQQALGQGPQFIFQYYREEENGRGNFPPRFSGLQFPNYSSELNVNALELDDSALYLCASSFALGNTEAFFGQGTRLTVV.